What follows is one T cell receptor beta chain and its context. Its antigen is not known. This specimen comes from a study of Ad26.COV2.S vaccination and SARS-CoV-2 variants. Study overall: The Ad26.COV2.S arm of the COV1001 trial was where the donor was placed. Regarding the study as a whole: Using TCR breadth and depth analyses may have led to underestimated total T cell responses. Vaccine recipients surpassed placebo recipients in spike-specific TCR breadth.

Treatment in this sample: about 20 received Ad26.COV2.S at low or high dose, single or two shots; about 5 received placebo; per-sample allocation not given. Each sample was drawn 63 days after the first injection (of vaccine or placebo). An Ad26 vector expressing Wuhan-strain SARS-CoV-2 spike constituted the vaccine. Losses at the gene ends were 3 bases for V and 2 bases for J; bases not matched to a gene: 8. Germline CDR1 is SGHRS and CDR2 is YFSETQ. CDR3 length equals 15 residues. Assay used: immunoSEQ multiplex PCR; TCRdb lists only in-frame clones, some missing. The table records 300,000 to 400,000 clones, 75% to 90% of them present only once.

The receptor was isolated from a person between 18 and 59 years old who received the Ad26.COV2.S COVID-19 vaccine or a placebo. The genes are TRBV5-1 and TRBJ2-7; 7 bases match TRBD1. The material was peripheral blood, obtained in a trial of Ad26.COV2.S vaccine versus placebo. CDR3 sequence reads: CASSSATGPPYEQYF. The DNA for the CDR3 is TGCGCCAGCAGCTCTGCGACAGGGCCTCCCTACGAGCAGTACTTC.